This TCR beta chain stems from a study of cytomegalovirus exposure and HLA in healthy donors. The V segment lost 4 bases and the J segment 8 bases; nucleotides outside the gene matches: 10. This CDR3 is 15 amino acids long. Germline loops: CDR1 LNHDA, CDR2 SQIVND (reference sequence). Whole-study results and caveats: When a later analysis was performed, an Asian-associated ancestry cluster reportedly had fewer N-insertions than the approximately 600-donor mean. Earlier analysis found most TCR beta V segments productive about 90% or about 30% of the time. A later examination showed that TCR association rates differed by HLA locus, with DRB1 most and HLA-C fewest.

With 60 Vbeta and 13 Jbeta primers, the PCR was carried out. Measured with immunoSEQ multiplex PCR; TCRdb has only the in-frame clones, and not every one. Among about 120,000 clones, approximately 80% were seen once, and the ten largest hold 3% to 5%. Comment on this clone: Its antigen is as yet unknown.

This clonotype was sampled from a woman in her twenties or thirties in good health and CMV-seronegative. The sequencing sample was made of PBMCs. The chain is built from TRBV19 and TRBJ1-4; TRBD1 matches at 7 bases. The CDR3 DNA reads as TGTGCCAGTAGTACCTCAGGGGGGTTCCCCGAAAAACTGTTTTTT. Translating gives CASSTSGGFPEKLFF.